This section outlines one T cell receptor beta chain sequence together with its context. Isolated RNA was reverse transcribed in full, so expressed TCRB transcripts were sequenced. Profiled with immunoSEQ multiplex PCR; TCRdb holds only in-frame clones, not every one. Among roughly 300,000 clones, approximately 8.2% were seen once, and the ten largest hold less than 0.45%. In germline, CDR1 is KGHSH, CDR2 LQKENI. Trimming cost V 2 bases and J 1 base, with 10 bases left between them. CDR3 length equals 15 residues. This sample is drawn from a study of beta chain features in type 1 diabetes. This rearrangement joins TRBV18 to TRBJ2-3; perhaps TRBD1 as D (6 bases). The sequence derives from a woman younger than 30 in good health. The specimen was central memory CD4+ T cells from blood. CDR3 DNA sequence: TGTGCCAGCTCACCAAAAAGGACAGGCACAGATACGCAGTATTTT. Amino acids: CASSPKRTGTDTQYF. Supplemented by reference TRBV18 and TRBJ2-3, the full variable domain reads NAGVMQNPRHLVRRRGQEARLRCSPMKGHSHVYWYRQLPEEGLKFMVYLQKENIIDESGMPKERFSAEFPKEGPSILRIQQVVRGDSAAYFCASSPKRTGTDTQYFGPGTRLTVL.